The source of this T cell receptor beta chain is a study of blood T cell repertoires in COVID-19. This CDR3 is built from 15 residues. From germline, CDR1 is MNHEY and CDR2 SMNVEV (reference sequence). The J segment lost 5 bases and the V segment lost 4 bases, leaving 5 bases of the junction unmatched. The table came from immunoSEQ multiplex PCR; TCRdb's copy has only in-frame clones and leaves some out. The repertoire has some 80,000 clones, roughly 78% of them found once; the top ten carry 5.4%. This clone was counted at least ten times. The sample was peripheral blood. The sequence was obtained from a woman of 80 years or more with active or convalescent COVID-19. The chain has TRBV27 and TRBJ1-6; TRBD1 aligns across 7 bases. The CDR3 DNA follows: TGTGCCAGCAGTTCTGGACAGGCGCATAATTCACCCCTCCACTTT. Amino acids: CASSSGQAHNSPLHF.